This T cell receptor beta chain comes out of a study of blood T cell repertoires in COVID-19. Original processing methods: It was from reference gene primer amplification that nucleated cell counts were estimated. Repertoires were generated with immunoSEQ multiplex PCR, while TCRdb's copy carries only in-frame clones and drops some. The V and J calls and clone size come from that table; D and trimming were worked out from the DNA. The sample consists of over 70,000 clones, 88% of them appearing once. V lost 11 bases and J 4 bases, leaving 8 bases between the germline ends. The CDR3 contains 10 residues.

The rearrangement joins TRBV12-3 or TRBV12-4 to TRBJ1-1; D is uncertain. The sequenced sample consisted of peripheral blood. This clonotype was obtained from a woman aged 80 or over with acute or convalescent COVID-19. The CDR3 DNA reads TGTGCCGAGCGGCGCACTGAAGCTTTCTTT. Protein product: CAERRTEAFF.